These 20 T cell receptor beta chains came from one sample sequenced in a study of blood T cells in healthy people across ages. Through a sample-barcoded 5' primer and a J-beta primer mix, a second PCR was run for 7 to 11 cycles. In TCRdb, the 5' RACE reads were re-called with MiXCR into one record per CDR3 protein. There are about 640,000 distinct CDR3 sequences in the sample; about 43% occur only once, and about 30% lies in the top ten. The sample consisted of blood. Source of these receptors: an elderly man in good health.

This clonotype was seen a handful of times. The CDR3 sequence is CASSQGTSRGSYNEQYF. The DNA for the CDR3 is TGCGCCAGCAGCCAAGGGACCTCTAGGGGCTCCTACAATGAGCAGTACTTC. J is TRBJ2-5 and V is TRBV4-3; a possible D gene is TRBD1 (5 bases). CDR1 is LGHNA and CDR2 is YSLEER in the germline V gene. V was pared by 1 base and J by 11 bases, with 26 bases between. This CDR3 is built from 17 residues.

The chain recombines TRBV20-1 with TRBJ2-1; possible D gene TRBD2, 6 bases. The length of the CDR3 is 14 residues. The germline V and J ends were trimmed by 3 bases and 4 bases, with 13 bases remaining between them. The V gene's germline CDR1 is DFQATT and CDR2 SNEGSKA (reference sequence). The CDR3 loop is CSARSGVGYNEQFF. CDR3 DNA: TGCAGTGCTAGGTCGGGGGTTGGATACAATGAGCAGTTCTTC.

A few counts support this clonotype. The chain joins TRBV6-5 to TRBJ2-1; D is undetermined. Germline V gene sequence: CDR1 MNHEY, CDR2 SVGAGI. Trimming removed 5 bases from V and 2 bases from J, with 7 bases in between. This CDR3 region has 13 residues. In DNA, the CDR3 is TGTGCCAGCAGTGATAGGGCCTACAATGAGCAGTTCTTC. Translating gives CASSDRAYNEQFF.

In its sample, this clonotype was seen many times. The chain has TRBV4-3 and TRBJ1-1; the D gene is possibly TRBD1 (6 bases). V gave up 6 bases and J gave up 7 bases, with 15 bases separating them. The CDR3 consists of 13 residues. Germline V gene lookup returns CDR1 LGHNA and CDR2 YSLEER. This CDR3 is CASSNPGELEAFF. In DNA form, the CDR3 reads TGCGCCAGCAGTAACCCAGGGGAACTTGAAGCTTTCTTT.

This clonotype was seen more than once but under ten times. This chain connects TRBV9 to TRBJ2-3, with D unresolved. Germline V gene sequence: CDR1 SGDLS, CDR2 YYNGEE. V dropped 0 bases and J dropped 6 bases, with 8 bases sitting between them. The CDR3 extends over 13 amino acids. CDR3 sequence: CASSVGLGDTQYF. Written as DNA, the CDR3 is TGTGCCAGCAGCGTAGGCTTGGGCGATACGCAGTATTTT.

This clonotype was seen more than once but under ten times. This chain links TRBV6-2 or TRBV6-3 with TRBJ1-5; D is undetermined. Deletions cut 4 bases from V and 3 bases from J, with 10 bases between. Germline CDR1 MNHEY, CDR2 SVGEGT. The CDR3 extends over 14 amino acids. CDR3 sequence (DNA): TGTGCCAGCAGTTCACTCATACCCAATCAGCCCCAGCATTTT. Translated, it gives CASSSLIPNQPQHF.

This clonotype has only a few counts. V gene TRBV20-1 combines with J gene TRBJ1-6; D is undetermined. CDR1 and CDR2 from the germline V gene are DFQATT and SNEGSKA (reference sequence). This CDR3 contains 15 residues. The V end lost 3 bases, the J end lost 9 bases, and 18 bases lay between the germline ends. The CDR3 here is CSASRSKQSLSPLHF. CDR3 coding DNA: TGCAGTGCTAGCCGATCTAAGCAATCCCTTTCACCCCTCCACTTT.

The chain combines TRBV2 with TRBJ1-5, with D unclear. V lost 6 bases and J lost 2, with 17 bases in between. The CDR3 extends over 16 amino acids. Germline V gene sequence: CDR1 SNHLY, CDR2 FYNNEI. The CDR3, as DNA: TGTGCCAGCAGCGCTATGGACCATAGGCGCAATCAGCCCCAGCATTTT. Encoded protein: CASSAMDHRRNQPQHF.

The chain uses TRBV6-2 or TRBV6-3 and TRBJ2-7, with D unresolved. Germline V lookup: CDR1 MNHEY, CDR2 SVGEGT. Trimming stripped 6 bases from V and 6 bases from J, with 21 bases between. The CDR3 sequence is 15 residues long. The CDR3 sequence: CASSPDLSSSLEQYF. The CDR3 DNA is TGTGCCAGCAGCCCGGACCTCTCGTCCTCCCTCGAGCAGTACTTC.

The chain combines TRBV29-1 with TRBJ2-7; TRBD1 agrees at 11 bases. Trimming took 7 bases from V and 1 from J; bases not matched to a gene: 3. The CDR3 has 13 amino acids. Germline V gene sequence: CDR1 SQVTM, CDR2 ANQGSEA. CDR3 in DNA: TGCAGCGCCTGGGACAGGGGGTCCTACGAGCAGTACTTC. Its translation is CSAWDRGSYEQYF.

This clonotype was seen a handful of times. This chain links TRBV6-1 with TRBJ2-1; 9 bases match TRBD1. J was trimmed by 3 bases and V by 8 bases; bases with no gene match: 5. There are 14 residues in the CDR3. The germline V gene encodes CDR1 MNHNS and CDR2 SASEGT. The CDR3 DNA follows: TGTGCCAGCGTTCGGACAGGGGTCTACAATGAGCAGTTCTTC. This translates into CASVRTGVYNEQFF.

This clonotype was seen only a few times. The chain combines TRBV7-2 with TRBJ2-2; unclear D gene. The CDR3 is made up of 15 amino acids. V was pared by 5 bases and J by 4 bases, with 14 bases between. Germline lookup yields CDR1 SGHTA and CDR2 FQGNSA. Here the CDR3 reads CASSLSSSSTGELFF. CDR3 coding DNA: TGTGCCAGCAGCCTGAGCAGCAGTTCCACCGGGGAGCTGTTTTTT.

The chain has TRBV7-9 and TRBJ2-5; TRBD2 is a possible D gene (6 bases). V lost 1 base and J 2 bases, leaving 11 bases between the germline ends. The CDR3 totals 15 residues. Germline CDR1 reads SEHNR; CDR2 reads FQNEAQ (reference sequence). The CDR3 DNA reads TGTGCCAGCAGCTTAGAACCGGGGGAACAAGAGACCCAGTACTTC. Its protein product is CASSLEPGEQETQYF.

J is TRBJ1-2 and V is TRBV2; D not certain. V lost 4 bases to trimming and J lost 6 bases, with 15 bases between them. The CDR3 covers 14 residues. Germline CDR1 reads SNHLY; CDR2 reads FYNNEI. CDR3 protein: CASSGKDGPDGYTF. The CDR3 DNA follows: TGTGCCAGCAGTGGGAAGGACGGACCCGATGGCTACACCTTC.

The genes are TRBV6-2 or TRBV6-3 and TRBJ2-5; D is ambiguous. CDR1 and CDR2 (germline): MNHEY, SVGEGT. With 0 bases removed from V and 1 base from J, the gap between germline ends came to 18 bases. This CDR3 has 18 amino acids. The CDR3 protein is CASSYSEADSPFQETQYF. As DNA, the CDR3 is TGTGCCAGCAGTTACTCCGAAGCCGACTCCCCATTCCAAGAGACCCAGTACTTC.

The CDR3 region has the DNA TGTGCCTGGAGTGTAGGGGGGACTAATGAAAAACTGTTTTTT. Protein product: CAWSVGGTNEKLFF. The chain carries TRBV30 and TRBJ1-4; D is possibly TRBD1 (6 bases). CDR1 and CDR2 (germline): GTSNPN, SVGIG (reference sequence). V was pared by 0 bases and J by 2 bases, with 7 bases between. This CDR3 comprises 14 residues.

This sequence joins TRBV29-1 and TRBJ1-1, with 7 bases identical to TRBD1. V was clipped by 6 bases and J by 1 base; unmatched bases: 2. Germline CDR1 and CDR2: SQVTM and ANQGSEA. This CDR3 is built from 12 residues. The CDR3 loop reads CSVQGGNTEAFF. CDR3 nucleotides: TGCAGCGTCCAGGGGGGGAACACTGAAGCTTTCTTT.

Only one count was recorded for this clonotype. The chain has TRBV2 and TRBJ2-2, with no clear D. V shed 4 bases and J shed 4 bases, with 7 bases lying between them. This CDR3 has 13 amino acids. The V gene's germline CDR1 is SNHLY and CDR2 FYNNEI. The CDR3 DNA reads as TGTGCCAGCAGTGGAAGTGTCACCGGGGAGCTGTTTTTT. Residues: CASSGSVTGELFF.

The chain uses TRBV7-2 and TRBJ2-1; 8 bases agree with TRBD1. This CDR3 spans 18 amino acids. The trim removed 5 bases at V and 6 bases at J, leaving 18 bases unmatched. The germline CDR1 and CDR2 sequences are SGHTA and FQGNSA. This CDR3 is CASSAKKNRGLLINEQFF. As DNA, the CDR3 is TGTGCCAGCAGCGCCAAAAAAAACAGGGGGTTATTGATCAATGAGCAGTTCTTC. The full variable domain, in which reference TRBV7-2 and TRBJ2-1 provide the parts outside the CDR3, is GAGVSQSPSNKVTEKGKDVELRCDPISGHTALYWYRQSLGQGLEFLIYFQGNSAPDKSGLPSDRFSAERTGGSVSTLTIQRTQQEDSAVYLCASSAKKNRGLLINEQFFGPGTRLTVL.

This clonotype has a single count. J is TRBJ1-4 and V is TRBV18; tentatively, D is TRBD1 (5 bases). Germline V lookup: CDR1 KGHSH, CDR2 LQKENI. V was cut by 1 base and J by 7 bases, with 16 bases left in between. The CDR3 contains 16 residues. The CDR3 sequence is CASSPRSKGSGEKLFF. The CDR3 coding sequence is TGTGCCAGCTCACCACGGAGTAAGGGGTCCGGTGAAAAACTGTTTTTT.